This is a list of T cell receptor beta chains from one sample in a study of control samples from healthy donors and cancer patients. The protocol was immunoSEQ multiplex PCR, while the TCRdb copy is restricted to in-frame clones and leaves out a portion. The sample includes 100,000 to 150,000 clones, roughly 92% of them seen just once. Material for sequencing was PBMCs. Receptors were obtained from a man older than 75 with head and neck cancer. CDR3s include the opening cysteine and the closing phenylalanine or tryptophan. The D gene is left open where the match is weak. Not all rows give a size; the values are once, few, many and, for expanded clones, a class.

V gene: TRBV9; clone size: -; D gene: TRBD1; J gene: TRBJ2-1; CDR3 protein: CASTGQGRDNEQFF
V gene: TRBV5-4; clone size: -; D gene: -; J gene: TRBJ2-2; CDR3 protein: CASSLVAGTNTGELFF
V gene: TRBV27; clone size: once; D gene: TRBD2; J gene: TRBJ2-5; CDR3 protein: CASSRGSGSQETQYF
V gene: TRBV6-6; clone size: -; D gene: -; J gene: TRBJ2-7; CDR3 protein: CASSWGTGEHEQYF
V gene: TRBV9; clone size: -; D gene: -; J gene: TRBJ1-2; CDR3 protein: CASSVEAAGGEANYGYTF
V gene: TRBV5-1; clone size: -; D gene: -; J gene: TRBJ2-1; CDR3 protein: CASWRAGSNEQFF
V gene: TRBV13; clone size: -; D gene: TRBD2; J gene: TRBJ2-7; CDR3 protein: CASSQTTSSYEQYF
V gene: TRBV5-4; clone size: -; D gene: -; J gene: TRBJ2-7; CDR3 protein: CASSGRADPTGQYF
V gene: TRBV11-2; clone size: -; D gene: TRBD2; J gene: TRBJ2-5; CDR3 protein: CASSYARVAGGRETQYF
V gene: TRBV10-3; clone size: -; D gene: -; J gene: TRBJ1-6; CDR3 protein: CAISAPGNSPLHF
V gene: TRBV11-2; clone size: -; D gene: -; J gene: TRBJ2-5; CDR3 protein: CASSLDYWVETQYF
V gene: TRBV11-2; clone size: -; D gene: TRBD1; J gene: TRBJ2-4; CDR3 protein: CASSPSADQGARNIQYF
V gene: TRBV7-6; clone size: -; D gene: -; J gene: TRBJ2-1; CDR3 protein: CASSPREPLGSYNEQFF
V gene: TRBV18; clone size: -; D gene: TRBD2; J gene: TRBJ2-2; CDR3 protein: CASSQWLAGATGELFF
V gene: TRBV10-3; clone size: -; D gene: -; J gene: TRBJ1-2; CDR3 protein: CAISEGRSLNYGYTF
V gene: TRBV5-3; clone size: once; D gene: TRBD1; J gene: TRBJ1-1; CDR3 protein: CARSLGGVGQGNAEAFF
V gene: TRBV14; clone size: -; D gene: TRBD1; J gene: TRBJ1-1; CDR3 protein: CASSLRTGDAYEAFF
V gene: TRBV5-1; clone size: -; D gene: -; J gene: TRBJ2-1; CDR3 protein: CASNRDPEANEQFF
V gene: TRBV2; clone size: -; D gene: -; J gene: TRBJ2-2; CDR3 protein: CASRVKEPNTGELFF
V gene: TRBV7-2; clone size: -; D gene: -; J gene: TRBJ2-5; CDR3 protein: CASKKGTPGAQYF
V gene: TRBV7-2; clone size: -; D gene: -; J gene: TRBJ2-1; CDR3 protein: CASSLGGSVSQFF
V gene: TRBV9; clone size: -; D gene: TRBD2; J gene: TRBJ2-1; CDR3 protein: CASSEGGLAGDNEQFF
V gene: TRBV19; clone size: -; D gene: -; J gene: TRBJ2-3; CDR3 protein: CASSIASAGYTDTQYF
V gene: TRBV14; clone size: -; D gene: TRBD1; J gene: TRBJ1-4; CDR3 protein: CASSPTGEVATNEKLFF
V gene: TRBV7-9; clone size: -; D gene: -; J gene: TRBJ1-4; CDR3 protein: CASSFQNPEKLFF
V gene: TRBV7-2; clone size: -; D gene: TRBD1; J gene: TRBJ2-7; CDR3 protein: CASSPRTGGPYEQYF
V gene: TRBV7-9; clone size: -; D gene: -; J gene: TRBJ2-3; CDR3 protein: CASSQMGGEGDTQYF
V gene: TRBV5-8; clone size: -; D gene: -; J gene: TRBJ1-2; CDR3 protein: CASSLGPVINYGYTF
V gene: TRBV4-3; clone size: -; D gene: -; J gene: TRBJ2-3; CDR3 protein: CASSPRSRLFTDTQYF
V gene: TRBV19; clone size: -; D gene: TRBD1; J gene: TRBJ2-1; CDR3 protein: CASRRGTDPNEQFF
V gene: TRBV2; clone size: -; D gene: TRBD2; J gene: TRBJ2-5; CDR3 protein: CASKLAGVSPFETQYF
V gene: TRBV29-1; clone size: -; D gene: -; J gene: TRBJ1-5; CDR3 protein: CSVEAHSPGPQHF
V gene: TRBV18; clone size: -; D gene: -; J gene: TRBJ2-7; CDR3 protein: CASSPPTRAEQYF
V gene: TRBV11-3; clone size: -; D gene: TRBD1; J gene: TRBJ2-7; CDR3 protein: CASSLSPGQGYEQYF
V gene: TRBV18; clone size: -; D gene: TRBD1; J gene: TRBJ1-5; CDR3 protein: CASSLGTGDQPQHF
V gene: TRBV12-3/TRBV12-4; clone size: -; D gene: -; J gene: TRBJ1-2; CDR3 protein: CASSFWGASGYTF